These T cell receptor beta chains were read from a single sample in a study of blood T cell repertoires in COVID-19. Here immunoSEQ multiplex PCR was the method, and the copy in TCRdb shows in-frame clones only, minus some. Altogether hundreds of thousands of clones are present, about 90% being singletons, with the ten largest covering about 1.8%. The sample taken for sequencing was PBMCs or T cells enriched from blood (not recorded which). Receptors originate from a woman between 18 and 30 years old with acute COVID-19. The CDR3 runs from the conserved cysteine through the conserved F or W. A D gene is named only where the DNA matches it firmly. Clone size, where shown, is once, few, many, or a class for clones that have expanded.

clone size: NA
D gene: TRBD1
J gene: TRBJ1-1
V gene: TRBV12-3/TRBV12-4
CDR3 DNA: TGTGCCACTGGGGGGACAGCGAACACTGAAGCTTTCTTT
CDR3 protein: CATGGTANTEAFF

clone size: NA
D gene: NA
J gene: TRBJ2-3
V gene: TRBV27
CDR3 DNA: TGTGCCAGCGTATCAGGGGACGCCACAGATACGCAGTATTTT
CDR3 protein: CASVSGDATDTQYF

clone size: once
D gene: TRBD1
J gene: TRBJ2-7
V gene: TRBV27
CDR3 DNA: TGTGCCAGCAGTTCGCGCAACTACAGGGGTAGGAGCGGAAGCTCCTACGAGCAGTACTTC
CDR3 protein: CASSSRNYRGRSGSSYEQYF

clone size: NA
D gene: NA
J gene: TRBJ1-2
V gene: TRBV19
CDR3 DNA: TGTGCCAGTAAGAATCAACCGGGACACCTTTATGGCTACACCTTC
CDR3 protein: CASKNQPGHLYGYTF

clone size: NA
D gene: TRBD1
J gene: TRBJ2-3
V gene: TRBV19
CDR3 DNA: TGTGCCAGTAGGGACAGGGGGAGGGCTGCCACAGATACGCAGTATTTT
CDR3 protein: CASRDRGRAATDTQYF

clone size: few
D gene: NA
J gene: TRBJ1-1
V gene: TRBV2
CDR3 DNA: TGTGCCAGCAGTACTCGTGGGCCAGCTGGGAACACTGAAGCTTTCTTT
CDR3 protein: CASSTRGPAGNTEAFF

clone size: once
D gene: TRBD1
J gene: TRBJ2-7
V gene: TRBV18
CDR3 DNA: TGTGCCAGCTCACCTACAACCCCCGGGACAGGACCCTACGAGCAGTACTTC
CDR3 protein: CASSPTTPGTGPYEQYF

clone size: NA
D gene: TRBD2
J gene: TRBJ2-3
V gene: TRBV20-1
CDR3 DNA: TGCAGTGCTAGTTCCGGACTAGCGGGAGATACGCAGTATTTT
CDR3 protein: CSASSGLAGDTQYF

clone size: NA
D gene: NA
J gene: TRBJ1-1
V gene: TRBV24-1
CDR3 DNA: TGTGCCACCAGTGGAAGGACAGAGATGAACACTGAAGCTTTCTTT
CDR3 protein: CATSGRTEMNTEAFF

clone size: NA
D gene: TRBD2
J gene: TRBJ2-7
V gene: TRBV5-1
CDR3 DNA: TGCGCCAGCTCCGTCAGGATAGCGGGAGGGTCGGTCTACGAGCAGTACTTC
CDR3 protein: CASSVRIAGGSVYEQYF

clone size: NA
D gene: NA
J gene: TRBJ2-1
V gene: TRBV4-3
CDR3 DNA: TGCGCCAGCAGCCGACCAGACTCGAACAATGAGCAGTTCTTC
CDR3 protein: CASSRPDSNNEQFF

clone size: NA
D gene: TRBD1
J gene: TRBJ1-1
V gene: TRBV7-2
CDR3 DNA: TGTGCCAGCAGCGCTATAGACAGGGGGGTCATGAACACTGAAGCTTTCTTT
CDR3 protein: CASSAIDRGVMNTEAFF

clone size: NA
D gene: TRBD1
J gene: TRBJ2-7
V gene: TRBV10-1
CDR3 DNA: TGCGCCAGCAGTGAGGACAGGGGTAACTACGAGCAGTACTTC
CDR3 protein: CASSEDRGNYEQYF

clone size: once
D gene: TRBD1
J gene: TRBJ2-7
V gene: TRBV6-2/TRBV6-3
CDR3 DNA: TGTGCCAGCAGTTACTCGATGCCCCGGGGACAGGGAAGGGAGCAGTACTTC
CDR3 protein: CASSYSMPRGQGREQYF

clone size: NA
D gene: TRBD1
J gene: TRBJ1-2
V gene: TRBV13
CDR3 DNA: TGTGCCAGCAGCCGAGGGGGCACGGGCTATGGCTACACCTTC
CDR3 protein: CASSRGGTGYGYTF

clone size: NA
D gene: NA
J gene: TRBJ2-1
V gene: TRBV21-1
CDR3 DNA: TGTGCCAGCAGCAAAGAGGGTAGCGGGAGCCCTGAGCAGTTCTTC
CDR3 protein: CASSKEGSGSPEQFF

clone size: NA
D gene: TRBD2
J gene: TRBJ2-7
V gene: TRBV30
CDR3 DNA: TGTGCCTGGAGTCCCGGGACTATCGCCTACGAGCAGTACTTC
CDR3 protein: CAWSPGTIAYEQYF

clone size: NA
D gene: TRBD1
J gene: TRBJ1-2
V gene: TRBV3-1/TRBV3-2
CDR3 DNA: TGTGCCAGCAGCCAATCGGGACAGGGGAACTATGGCTACACCTTC
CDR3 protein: CASSQSGQGNYGYTF

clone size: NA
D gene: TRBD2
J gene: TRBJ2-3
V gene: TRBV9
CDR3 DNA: TGTGCCAGCAGCGTAGGCGGGGGGTTGCAGTATTTT
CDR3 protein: CASSVGGGLQYF

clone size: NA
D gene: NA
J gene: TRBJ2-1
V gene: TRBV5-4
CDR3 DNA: TGTGCCAGCTCCAAAGGCGGGCTCGGCTCCTACAATGAGCAGTTCTTC
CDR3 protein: CASSKGGLGSYNEQFF

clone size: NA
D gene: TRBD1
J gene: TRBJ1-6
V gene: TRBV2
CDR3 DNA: TGTGCCAGCGCAGGACAGGTCAATTCACCCCTCCACTTT
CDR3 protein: CASAGQVNSPLHF

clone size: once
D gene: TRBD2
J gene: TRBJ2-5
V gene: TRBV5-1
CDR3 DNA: TGCGCCAGCAGCTTGGATAGCGGGCAGGGTAGAGAGACCCAGTACTTC
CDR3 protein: CASSLDSGQGRETQYF

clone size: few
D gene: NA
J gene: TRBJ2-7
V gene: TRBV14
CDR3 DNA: TGTGCCAGCAGCCAAGGGACACTATCCTACGAGCAGTACTTC
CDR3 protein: CASSQGTLSYEQYF

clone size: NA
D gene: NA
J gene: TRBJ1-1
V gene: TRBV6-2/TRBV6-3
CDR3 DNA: TGTGCCAGCAGTCCCCAAACGCGTATCGGGTTGGACACTGAAGCTTTCTTT
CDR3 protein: CASSPQTRIGLDTEAFF

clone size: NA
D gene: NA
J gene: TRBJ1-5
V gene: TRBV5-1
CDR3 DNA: TGCGCCAGCAGCGAAGGTGGGGGGGACAATCAGCCCCAGCATTTT
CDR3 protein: CASSEGGGDNQPQHF

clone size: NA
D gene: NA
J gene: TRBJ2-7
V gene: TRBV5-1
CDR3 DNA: TGCGCCAGCAGCTACAGACAAGGCTCCTACGAGCAGTACTTC
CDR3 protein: CASSYRQGSYEQYF

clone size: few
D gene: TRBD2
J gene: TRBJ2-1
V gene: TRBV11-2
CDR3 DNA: TGTGCCAGCAGTCCGGGACTAGCGGGAGCGGGTGAGCAGTTCTTC
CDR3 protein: CASSPGLAGAGEQFF

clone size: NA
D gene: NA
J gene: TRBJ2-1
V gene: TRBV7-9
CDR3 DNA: TGTGCCAGCAGCCTTGGGGCACCGGAACGGCGGATAGGTCGAGAGCAGTTCTTC
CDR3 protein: CASSLGAPERRIGREQFF

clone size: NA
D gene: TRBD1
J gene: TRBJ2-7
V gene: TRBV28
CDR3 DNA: TGTGCCAGCAGGGACAGGTTTTCCTTCGTCTACGAGCAGTACTTC
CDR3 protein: CASRDRFSFVYEQYF

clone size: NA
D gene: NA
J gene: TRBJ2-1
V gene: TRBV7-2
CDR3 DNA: TGTGCCAGCAGCCCAGGTACAGGGTTTAGGGCGTTCTTC
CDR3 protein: CASSPGTGFRAFF

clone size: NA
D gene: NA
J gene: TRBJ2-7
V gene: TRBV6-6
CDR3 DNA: TGTGCCAGCACCTCGGCTATTGGGGCTAGTAGTGGCGAGCAGTACTTC
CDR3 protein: CASTSAIGASSGEQYF

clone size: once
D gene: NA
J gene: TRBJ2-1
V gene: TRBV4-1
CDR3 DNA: TGCGCCAGCAGCCGTATGGTAGCCTCCTACAATGAGCAGTTCTTC
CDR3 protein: CASSRMVASYNEQFF

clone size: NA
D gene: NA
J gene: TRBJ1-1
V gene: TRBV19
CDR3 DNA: TGTGCCAGTAGACCCACGGGGGGCCTTACGAACACTGAAGCTTTCTTT
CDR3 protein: CASRPTGGLTNTEAFF

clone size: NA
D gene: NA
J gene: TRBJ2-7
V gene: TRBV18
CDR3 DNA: TGTGCCAGCTCACCCGTCGACGAGCAGTACTTC
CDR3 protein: CASSPVDEQYF

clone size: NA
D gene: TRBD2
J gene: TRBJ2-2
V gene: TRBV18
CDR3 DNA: TGTGCCAGCTCACCAAGTAGCGGGAGGGCCGTCGGGGAGCTGTTTTTT
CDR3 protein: CASSPSSGRAVGELFF

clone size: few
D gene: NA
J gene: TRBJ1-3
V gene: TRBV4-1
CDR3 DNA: TGCGCCAGCAGCCAAACCGGGACATATGGAAACACCATATATTTT
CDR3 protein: CASSQTGTYGNTIYF

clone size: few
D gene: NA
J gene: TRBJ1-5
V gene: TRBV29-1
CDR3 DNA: TGCAGCGTTGGCGCAGGGTATAGCAATCAGCCCCAGCATTTT
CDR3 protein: CSVGAGYSNQPQHF

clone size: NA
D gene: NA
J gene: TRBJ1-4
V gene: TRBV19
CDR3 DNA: TGTGCCAGTAGGGGAGAGGAAAAACTGTTTTTT
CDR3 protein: CASRGEEKLFF

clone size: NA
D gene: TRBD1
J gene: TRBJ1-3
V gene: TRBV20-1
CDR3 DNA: TGCAGTGCTAGTCCCCAGGGGGCCTCCTCCTCTGGAAACACCATATATTTT
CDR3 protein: CSASPQGASSSGNTIYF

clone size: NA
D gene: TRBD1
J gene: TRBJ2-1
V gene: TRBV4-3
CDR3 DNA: TGCGCCAGCAGCATTCAGGGGGCATCCTACAATGAGCAGTTCTTC
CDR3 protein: CASSIQGASYNEQFF

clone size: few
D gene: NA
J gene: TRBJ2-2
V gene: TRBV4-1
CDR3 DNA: TGCGCCAGCAGCCAAGAGAGACACCACACCGGGGAGCTGTTTTTT
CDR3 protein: CASSQERHHTGELFF

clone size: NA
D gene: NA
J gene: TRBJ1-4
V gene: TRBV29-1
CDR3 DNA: TGCAGCGTTTCTGGGAGGACTAATGAAAAACTGTTTTTT
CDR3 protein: CSVSGRTNEKLFF

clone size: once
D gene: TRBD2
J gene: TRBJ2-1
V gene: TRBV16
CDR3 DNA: TGTGCCAGCAGAGAGACTAGCGGAGCCTACAATGAGCAGTTCTTC
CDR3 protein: CASRETSGAYNEQFF

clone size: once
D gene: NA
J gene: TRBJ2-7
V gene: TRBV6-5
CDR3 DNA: TGTGCCAGCAGTCCGTATCGGGGGTGGGAGCAGTACTTC
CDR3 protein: CASSPYRGWEQYF

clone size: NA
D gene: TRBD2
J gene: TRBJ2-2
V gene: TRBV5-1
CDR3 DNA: TGCGCCAGCAGCAAACTAGCGGCGAACACCGGGGAGCTGTTTTTT
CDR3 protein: CASSKLAANTGELFF

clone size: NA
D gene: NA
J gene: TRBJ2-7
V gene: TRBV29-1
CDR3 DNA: TGCAGCGTTGAAGGGAGGGCCTACGAGCAGTACTTC
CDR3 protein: CSVEGRAYEQYF

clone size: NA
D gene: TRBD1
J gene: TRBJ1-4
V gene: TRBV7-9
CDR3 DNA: TGTGCCAGCAGCAACAGGGGTTTTGAAAAACTGTTTTTT
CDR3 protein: CASSNRGFEKLFF

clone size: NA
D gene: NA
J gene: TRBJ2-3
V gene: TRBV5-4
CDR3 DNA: TGTGCCAGCAGCCGTGGAGGGACCACAGATACGCAGTATTTT
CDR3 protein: CASSRGGTTDTQYF

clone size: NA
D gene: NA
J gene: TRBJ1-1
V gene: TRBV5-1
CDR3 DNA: TGCGCCACCTCTCGGGTGCCGAACACTGAAGCTTTCTTT
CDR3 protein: CATSRVPNTEAFF

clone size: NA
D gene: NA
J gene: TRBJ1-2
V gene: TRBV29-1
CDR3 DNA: TGCAGCGTTGTGGTGGGGACTAGCGGCTACACCTTC
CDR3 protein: CSVVVGTSGYTF

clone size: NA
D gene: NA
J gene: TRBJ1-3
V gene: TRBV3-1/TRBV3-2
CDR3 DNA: TGTGCCAGCAGCCATGGGCAGGAGACTGACAGCCATCTACTCTCTGGAAACACCATATATTTT
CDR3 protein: CASSHGQETDSHLLSGNTIYF

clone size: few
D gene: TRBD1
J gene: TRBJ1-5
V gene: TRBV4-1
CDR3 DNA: TGCGCCAGCAGCCAAGGGAGAGGGGGCCCTCAGCCCCAGCATTTT
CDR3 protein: CASSQGRGGPQPQHF

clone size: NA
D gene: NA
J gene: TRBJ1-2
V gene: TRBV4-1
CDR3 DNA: TGCGCCAGCAGCCAAGGGCGGGGGCAAGCCTATGGCTACACCTTC
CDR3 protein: CASSQGRGQAYGYTF

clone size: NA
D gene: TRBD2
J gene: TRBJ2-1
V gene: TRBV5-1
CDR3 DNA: TGCGCCAGCAGCTTACTACTAGCGGGAGGAGGCAATGAGCAGTTCTTC
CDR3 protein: CASSLLLAGGGNEQFF

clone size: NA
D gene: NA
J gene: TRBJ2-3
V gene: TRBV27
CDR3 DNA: TGTGCCAGCAGTTTCCATATCCCCTCAACCGGGACTCCTTCATTGGGCACAGATACGCAGTATTTT
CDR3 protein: CASSFHIPSTGTPSLGTDTQYF

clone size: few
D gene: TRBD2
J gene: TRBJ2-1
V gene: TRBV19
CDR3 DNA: TGTGCCAGTAGTACCCTCGGGGGCGGGAGGGCCGGGGACAATGAGCAGTTCTTC
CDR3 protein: CASSTLGGGRAGDNEQFF

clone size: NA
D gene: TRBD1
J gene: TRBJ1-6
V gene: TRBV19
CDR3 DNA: TGTGCCAGTAGTATCGGAAGGACAGGGAGGCTTTTTTCACCCCTCCACTTT
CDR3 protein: CASSIGRTGRLFSPLHF

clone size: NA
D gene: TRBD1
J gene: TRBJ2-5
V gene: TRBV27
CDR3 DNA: TGTGCCAGCAGTATCAGGGGGACGGGGACGTACCAAGAGACCCAGTACTTC
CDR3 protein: CASSIRGTGTYQETQYF

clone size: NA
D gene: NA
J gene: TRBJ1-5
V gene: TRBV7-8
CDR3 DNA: TGTGCCAGCAGCCAACGGGGGGATAGCAATCAGCCCCAGCATTTT
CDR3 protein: CASSQRGDSNQPQHF